The clone carrying this T cell receptor (beta chain) showed up just a few times. The assay was immunoSEQ multiplex PCR, and TCRdb's table has in-frame clones only and misses some. The sample carries 740,000 or so clones, around four fifths recorded once. These data originate in a study of shared clonotypes between healthy human individuals. Trimming stripped 3 bases from V and 0 bases from J, with 13 bases between. The CDR3 contains 16 residues. Per germline, CDR1 SGHTA and CDR2 FQGNSA. The sample consisted of memory CD4+ T cells sorted from blood. Subset here: CD45RA-negative fraction. This TCR derives from a woman aged 25-40 years in good health. This chain joins TRBV7-2 and TRBJ2-3; D gene unclear. CDR3 sequence (DNA): TGTGCCAGCAGCTTGCATCTATCGGAAAGCACAGATACGCAGTATTTT. It codes for CASSLHLSESTDTQYF.